Following are 19 T cell receptor beta chains from one sample sequenced in a study of shared clonotypes between healthy human individuals. Clones were sequenced by immunoSEQ multiplex PCR, and TCRdb holds only the in-frame ones, with some missing. The table records 850,000 to 1,200,000 clones, around 74% of them present only once. Input material: memory CD4+ T cells sorted from blood. Subset indicated: CD45RA-negative fraction. The receptors originated from a man younger than 35 in good health.

This clone was observed a few times. The chain combines TRBV2 with TRBJ2-3; possibly TRBD1 or TRBD2 for D (5 bases each). Germline V lookup: CDR1 SNHLY, CDR2 FYNNEI. Trimming left V 3 bases short and J 6 bases short, with 10 bases between. The CDR3 has 13 amino acids. This chain's CDR3 is CASSDQWGDTQYF. As DNA, the CDR3 is TGTGCCAGCAGTGATCAGTGGGGGGATACGCAGTATTTT.

The chain links TRBV11-2 to TRBJ2-2; D is uncertain. Trimming took 5 bases from V and 0 from J, leaving 7 bases between them. This CDR3 is 14 amino acids long. Germline V lookup: CDR1 SGHAT, CDR2 FQNNGV. The CDR3 DNA is TGTGCCAGCAGCCGTACATCGAACACCGGGGAGCTGTTTTTT. It yields the protein CASSRTSNTGELFF.

The gene calls are TRBV12-5 and TRBJ2-1; D remains unclear. V gave up 7 bases and J gave up 4 bases, with 11 bases separating them. The CDR3 consists of 13 residues. The germline gives CDR1 LGHNT, CDR2 FRNRAP. The CDR3 sequence: CASALDGYNEQFF. CDR3 DNA: TGTGCTAGTGCACTCGACGGGTACAATGAGCAGTTCTTC.

The rearrangement joins TRBV7-8 to TRBJ2-3, with 7 bases aligning to TRBD2. CDR1 and CDR2 (germline): SGHVS, FQNEAQ. CDR3 length: 14 amino acids. Trimming removed 0 bases from V and 8 bases from J; junction bases left unmatched: 5. Here the CDR3 reads CASSLAGGGSTQYF. CDR3 in DNA: TGTGCCAGCAGCTTAGCGGGAGGCGGGAGTACGCAGTATTTT.

CDR3 protein: CASSHRTGQGGDTQYF. The CDR3 DNA sequence: TGTGCCAGCAGCCACAGAACTGGACAGGGGGGGGATACGCAGTATTTT. This chain connects TRBV6-6 to TRBJ2-3; TRBD1 matches 10 bases. The CDR3 is made up of 16 amino acids. Per germline, CDR1 MNHNY and CDR2 SVGAGI (reference sequence). V was pared by 6 bases and J by 6 bases, with 12 bases of the junction left unmatched.

There are a few counts of this clone. The chain employs TRBV7-9 and TRBJ1-1; D gene unclear. The germline CDR1 and CDR2 sequences are SEHNR and FQNEAQ (reference sequence). The germline V and J ends were trimmed by 2 bases and 4 bases, with 8 bases remaining between them. There are 13 residues in the CDR3. In DNA, the CDR3 is TGTGCCAGCAGCTTATCAGCGGGCACTGAAGCTTTCTTT. Protein sequence: CASSLSAGTEAFF.

V gene TRBV10-3 combines with J gene TRBJ2-1, with D unclear. The V end lost 3 bases, the J end lost 6 bases, and 6 bases lay between the germline ends. This CDR3 has 12 amino acids. The germline CDR1 and CDR2 sequences are ENHRY and SYGVKD. CDR3 sequence (DNA): TGTGCCATCAGTGAAGAAGCCAATGAGCAGTTCTTC. Its translation: CAISEEANEQFF.

The genes are TRBV25-1 and TRBJ2-6, with D possibly TRBD2 on 5 matching bases. This CDR3 has 16 residues. The germline V gene has CDR1 MGHDK and CDR2 SYGVNS. Trimming shortened V by 5 bases and J by 0 bases, and 11 bases separated the two germline ends. CDR3 protein: CASSPTGSSGANVLTF. DNA for the CDR3: TGTGCCAGCAGTCCCACGGGGAGCTCTGGGGCCAACGTCCTGACTTTC.

The V and J genes are TRBV19 and TRBJ1-5; D gene ambiguous. Germline V gene sequence: CDR1 LNHDA, CDR2 SQIVND (reference sequence). This CDR3 has 16 residues. Trimming removed 7 bases at V and 1 base at J, with 17 bases between. The CDR3 region has the DNA TGTGCCAGTACCCCCACTCGGGGTAGGAGCAATCAGCCCCAGCATTTT. Protein product: CASTPTRGRSNQPQHF.

This chain joins TRBV6-5 and TRBJ1-1; 10 bases are shared with TRBD1. Germline V gene data show CDR1 as MNHEY and CDR2 as SVGAGI. With V trimmed by 7 bases and J by 6 bases, 5 bases remained unmatched. This CDR3 has 13 amino acids. The CDR3 is CASNDRGRPEAFF. CDR3 coding DNA: TGTGCCAGCAACGACAGGGGGCGGCCTGAAGCTTTCTTT.

The chain uses TRBV28 and TRBJ1-5, with 9 bases lining up with TRBD1. With 5 bases clipped from V and 7 bases from J, the junction kept 12 bases outside the gene matches. This CDR3 has 16 residues. Germline V gene sequence: CDR1 MDHEN, CDR2 SYDVKM. The CDR3 coding sequence is TGTGCCAGCAGTCCCTCATTGGACAGGGGAGGACAGCCCCAGCATTTT. Amino acids: CASSPSLDRGGQPQHF.

The rearrangement links TRBV7-3 to TRBJ1-2, with D uncertain. This CDR3 has 13 amino acids. Germline values: CDR1 SGHTA, CDR2 FQGTGA. The V end was cut by 2 bases, the J end by 5 bases, with 9 bases between. The CDR3 DNA follows: TGTGCCAGCAGCTTAGTCGACGGTTATGGCTACACCTTC. This codes for CASSLVDGYGYTF.

The J gene is TRBJ2-5, the V gene TRBV30; 7 nucleotides agree with TRBD2. The V segment lost 2 bases and the J segment 8 bases; nucleotides outside the gene matches: 8. Germline CDR1 GTSNPN, CDR2 SVGIG (reference sequence). CDR3 length equals 13 residues. Written as DNA, the CDR3 is TGTGCCTGGAGTAGCGGGGTCGGATCCACCCAGTACTTC. Protein product: CAWSSGVGSTQYF.

The rearrangement uses TRBV27 and TRBJ2-7; 8 nucleotides line up with TRBD2. Germline loops: CDR1 MNHEY, CDR2 SMNVEV (reference sequence). The junction had 6 bases not matched to a gene; V was cut back by 8 bases and J by 0 bases. The CDR3 runs 14 residues. The CDR3 sequence: CASRLSGNSYEQYF. CDR3 coding DNA: TGTGCCAGCCGCCTTAGCGGGAACTCCTACGAGCAGTACTTC.

The chain recombines TRBV6-6 with TRBJ1-2, with D unresolved. This CDR3 contains 11 residues. V shed 6 bases and J shed 5 bases, with 7 bases lying between them. Germline loops: CDR1 MNHNY, CDR2 SVGAGI (reference sequence). The CDR3 region has the DNA TGTGCCAGCAGGGAGGTATATGGCTACACCTTC. Protein: CASREVYGYTF.

V usage is TRBV19 and J usage is TRBJ2-7; D possibly corresponds to TRBD1 (5 bases). The V end lost 1 base, the J end lost 5 bases, and 12 bases lay between the germline ends. The germline CDR1 and CDR2 sequences are LNHDA and SQIVND (reference sequence). The CDR3 runs 14 residues. The CDR3 sequence is CASSIVPGLHEQYF. In nucleotides, the CDR3 is TGTGCCAGTAGTATAGTTCCAGGGCTCCACGAGCAGTACTTC.

Of note for this clone: Just one base apart from a much larger clone, this may be a read error. Other DNA sequences of this sample code for an identical CDR3. This sequence joins TRBV7-2 and TRBJ1-2, with D perhaps matching TRBD1 (6 bases). V was pared by 2 bases and J by 2 bases, with 6 bases between. The CDR3 sequence is 13 residues long. The germline gives CDR1 SGHTA, CDR2 FQGNSA. DNA for the CDR3: TGTGCCAGCAGCTTACAGGGGAACTATGGCTACACCTTC. It codes for CASSLQGNYGYTF.

This clone has a handful of counts. The chain uses TRBV5-1 and TRBJ2-1, with TRBD2 matching over 7 bases. The germline V gene has CDR1 SGHRS and CDR2 YFSETQ. V lost 1 base and J lost 6; bases outside the gene matches: 4. This CDR3 region has 14 residues. CDR3 sequence: CASSLRPSGNEQFF. The CDR3 coding sequence is TGCGCCAGCAGCTTGCGTCCTAGCGGCAATGAGCAGTTCTTC.

The V gene is TRBV5-1, the J gene TRBJ1-1; D perhaps matches TRBD1 (5 bases). The CDR3 contains 14 residues. Per germline, CDR1 SGHRS and CDR2 YFSETQ. Deletions cut 4 bases from V and 4 bases from J, with 14 bases between. CDR3 nucleotides: TGCGCCAGCAGCCCAGAAGGGGTCGCCACTGAAGCTTTCTTT. The encoded protein is CASSPEGVATEAFF.